The 14 T cell receptor beta chains below were found in one sample sequenced in a study of control samples from healthy donors and cancer patients (dated by TCRdb to the early 2020s). The library relied on the immunoSEQ multiplex PCR assay. The table was pulled from immuneACCESS by TCRdb, which kept in-frame rearrangements only. Such tables lose some clones; where checked, under half of the loss comes from unresolved V genes, and the rest has no known cause. The sample includes under 95,000 clones, with approximately 80% observed a single time. Roughly 15% of the sample belongs to the ten largest clones. Sequencing was done on a sample of blood. The source is a man in his fifties or sixties in good health.

The V call is TRBV7-2, the J call TRBJ2-3; 8 positions agree with TRBD2. The V gene's germline CDR1 is SGHTA and CDR2 FQGNSA. After removal of 3 bases from V and 2 bases from J, the junction contained 16 bases not matched to a gene. The CDR3 consists of 19 residues. The CDR3 loop is CASSFRGAGGVYLTDTQYF. In nucleotides, the CDR3 is TGTGCCAGCAGCTTTAGGGGGGCGGGAGGCGTCTATCTCACAGATACGCAGTATTTT.

The gene calls are TRBV6-5 and TRBJ1-1; tentatively, D is TRBD1 (5 bases). The germline gives CDR1 MNHEY, CDR2 SVGAGI. V was clipped by 6 bases and J by 0 bases, with 11 bases between them. The CDR3 contains 14 residues. This CDR3 is CASSRGHLNTEAFF. CDR3 sequence (DNA): TGTGCCAGCAGCCGCGGACACTTGAACACTGAAGCTTTCTTT.

The chain uses TRBV5-1 and TRBJ2-2, with 8 bases matching TRBD1. The CDR3 runs 15 residues. V lost 7 bases, J lost 4 bases, and 9 bases stayed unmatched. From germline, CDR1 is SGHRS and CDR2 YFSETQ. The CDR3 DNA reads TGCGCCAGCGGTATCCAGGGGGCGCCCACCGGGGAGCTGTTTTTT. Its protein product is CASGIQGAPTGELFF.

The genes are TRBV28 and TRBJ1-1; D is uncertain. The CDR3 spans 11 residues. Germline-derived CDR1 and CDR2 are MDHEN and SYDVKM. V was clipped by 5 bases and J by 2 bases, with 3 bases between them. Here the CDR3 reads CASSVNTEAFF. The CDR3 DNA reads TGTGCCAGCAGTGTAAACACTGAAGCTTTCTTT.

This clone was picked up one time. The V gene is TRBV24-1, the J gene TRBJ1-5; 7 bases are a match to TRBD1. The junction had 5 bases not matched to a gene; V was cut back by 4 bases and J by 3 bases. The CDR3 length is 15 residues. The germline CDR1 and CDR2 sequences are KGHDR and SFDVKD. The CDR3 loop reads CATSDRGDNNQPQHF. For the CDR3, the DNA is TGTGCCACCAGTGACAGGGGGGACAACAATCAGCCCCAGCATTTT.

V is TRBV7-3 and J is TRBJ1-1; D not certain. The CDR3 totals 13 residues. Germline loops: CDR1 SGHTA, CDR2 FQGTGA. Trimming took 1 base from V and 8 from J, leaving 11 bases between them. The CDR3 is CASSLSLGGEAFF. The DNA of the CDR3 is TGTGCCAGCAGCTTAAGTCTAGGAGGCGAAGCTTTCTTT.

Written as DNA, the CDR3 is TGTGCTAGTGGCCCCGGGTCTACAGATACGCAGTATTTT. Protein: CASGPGSTDTQYF. The chain employs TRBV12-5 and TRBJ2-3; no firm D call. Germline V gene sequence: CDR1 LGHNT, CDR2 FRNRAP. Deletions cut 6 bases from V and 3 bases from J, with 10 bases between. The CDR3 has 13 residues.

The V gene is TRBV30, the J gene TRBJ2-5; 10 bases match TRBD2. J lost 2 bases, V lost 5 bases, and 11 bases had no gene match. CDR1 and CDR2 from the germline V gene are GTSNPN and SVGIG (reference sequence). The CDR3 contains 16 residues. The CDR3 DNA reads as TGTGCCTGGGATTCCGGGACTAGCGTACCACAAGAGACCCAGTACTTC. It translates to CAWDSGTSVPQETQYF.

J is TRBJ2-1 and V is TRBV4-3; 8 nucleotides agree with TRBD2. The CDR3 sequence is 17 residues long. The germline CDR1 and CDR2 sequences are LGHNA and YSLEER. The V segment lost 1 base and the J segment 0 bases; nucleotides outside the gene matches: 5. CDR3 in amino acids: CASSQVAAGGSYNEQFF. In DNA, the CDR3 is TGCGCCAGCAGCCAAGTGGCTGCGGGAGGCTCCTACAATGAGCAGTTCTTC.

The chain combines TRBV11-2 with TRBJ2-1; TRBD2 matches 9 bases. CDR3 length equals 15 residues. CDR1 is SGHAT, CDR2 FQNNGV, per germline. The V gene end was trimmed by 5 bases and the J gene end by 4 bases; junction bases not matched to a gene: 6. CDR3 nucleotide sequence: TGTGCCAGCAGCATTAGCGGGAGTCAGTACAATGAGCAGTTCTTC. Encoded protein: CASSISGSQYNEQFF.

The table lists this clone with a few counts. The genes are TRBV6-5 and TRBJ2-7, with 7 nucleotides matching TRBD2. Germline V CDR1 and CDR2: MNHEY, SVGAGI. The ends lost 8 bases at V and 6 bases at J; junction bases unmatched: 10. The CDR3 runs to 13 residues. The CDR3 is CASSVGGISEQYF. CDR3 DNA sequence: TGTGCCAGCTCTGTCGGGGGGATAAGCGAGCAGTACTTC.

This clone appeared a single time. This chain connects TRBV30 to TRBJ2-3; D gene uncertain. The germline gives CDR1 GTSNPN, CDR2 SVGIG (reference sequence). CDR3 length equals 13 residues. The V gene lost 2 bases and the J gene lost 2 bases, with 8 bases spanning the gap. The CDR3 nucleotides read TGTGCCTGGAGTCAAACCAACACAGATACGCAGTATTTT. As protein: CAWSQTNTDTQYF. The full variable domain, in which reference TRBV30 and TRBJ2-3 provide the parts outside the CDR3, is SQTIHQWPATLVQPVGSPLSLECTVEGTSNPNLYWYRQAAGRGLQLLFYSVGIGQISSEVPQNLSASRPQDRQFILSSKKLLLSDSGFYLCAWSQTNTDTQYFGPGTRLTVL.

The rearrangement uses TRBV10-2 and TRBJ2-7; tentatively, D is TRBD1 or TRBD2 (5 bases each). Germline V gives CDR1 WSHSY, CDR2 SAAADI. This CDR3 comprises 12 residues. V was shortened by 6 bases and J by 3 bases, with 9 bases between the two germline ends. The CDR3 coding sequence is TGCGCCAGCAGCGGGACGGGCTACGAGCAGTACTTC. It is translated as CASSGTGYEQYF.

This clone was counted once. This chain links TRBV5-4 with TRBJ2-5, with 8 bases matching TRBD2. CDR1 is SGHNT and CDR2 is YYREEE in the germline V gene (reference sequence). This CDR3 comprises 14 residues. The V gene end was trimmed by 0 bases and the J gene end by 4 bases; junction bases not matched to a gene: 2. The CDR3 nucleotides read TGTGCCAGCAGCTTGGAGACTAGCGTAGAGACCCAGTACTTC. This sequence encodes CASSLETSVETQYF.